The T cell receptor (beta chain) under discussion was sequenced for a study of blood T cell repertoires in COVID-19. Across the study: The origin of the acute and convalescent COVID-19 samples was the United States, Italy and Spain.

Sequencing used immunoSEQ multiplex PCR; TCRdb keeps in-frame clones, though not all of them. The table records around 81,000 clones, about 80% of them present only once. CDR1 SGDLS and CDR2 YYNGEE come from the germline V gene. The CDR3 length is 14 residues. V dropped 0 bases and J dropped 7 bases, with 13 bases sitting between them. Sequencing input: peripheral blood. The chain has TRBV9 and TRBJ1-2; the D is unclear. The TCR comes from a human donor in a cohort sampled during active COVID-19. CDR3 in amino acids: CASSVAEGFSGYTF. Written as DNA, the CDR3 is TGTGCCAGCAGCGTAGCTGAGGGATTTTCTGGCTACACCTTC. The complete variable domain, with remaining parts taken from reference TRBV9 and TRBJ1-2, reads DSGVTQTPKHLITATGQRVTLRCSPRSGDLSVYWYQQSLDQGLQFLIQYYNGEERAKGNILERFSAQQFPDLHSELNLSSLELGDSALYFCASSVAEGFSGYTFGSGTRLTVV.